This is a list of T cell receptor beta chains from one sample in a study of T cells in Graves' hyperthyroidism and ophthalmopathy. TCRdb re-derived calls from the multiplex PCR reads in MiXCR, one entry per CDR3 protein. The sample records roughly 700,000 distinct CDR3 sequences, around 16% being singletons. Sequences were obtained from blood. The receptors derive from a man in his fifties or sixties with Graves' hyperthyroidism. Both conserved end residues are part of each CDR3. A D gene is named only where the DNA matches it firmly. Part of the rows lack a size; the others show once, few, many or a class for expanded clones.

>many|TRBV6-1|TRBJ2-3|NA
CASSQNYADTQYF
TGTGCCAGCAGTCAGAATTACGCAGATACGCAGTATTTT
>many|TRBV12-3/TRBV12-4|TRBJ2-7|TRBD2
CASSLDTSGRKNYEQYF
TGTGCCAGCAGTTTAGATACTAGCGGGAGAAAAAACTACGAGCAGTACTTC
>many|TRBV5-1|TRBJ1-1|NA
CASSLDTGLEAFF
TGCGCCAGCAGCTTGGATACAGGACTTGAAGCTTTCTTT
>many|TRBV7-3|TRBJ1-1|NA
CASSSSVDTEAFF
TGTGCCAGCAGCTCATCGGTAGACACTGAAGCTTTCTTT
>many|TRBV5-1|TRBJ2-1|NA
CASSWVVAAGAYNEQFF
TGCGCCAGCAGCTGGGTAGTAGCGGCAGGAGCCTACAATGAGCAGTTCTTC
>NA|TRBV7-2|TRBJ2-6|NA
CASSLVGDFVSGANVLTF
TGTGCCAGCAGCTTAGTGGGTGATTTCGTCTCTGGGGCCAACGTCCTGACTTTC
>NA|TRBV6-6|TRBJ1-1|NA
CASSYGGAEAFF
TGTGCCAGCAGTTACGGGGGGGCTGAAGCTTTCTTT
>many|TRBV2|TRBJ2-5|NA
CASKKEETQYF
TGTGCCAGCAAGAAGGAAGAGACCCAGTACTTC
>NA|TRBV3-1|TRBJ2-1|NA
CASSNISDISWGQFF
TGTGCCAGCAGCAACATCTCGGACATCTCATGGGGGCAGTTCTTC
>NA|TRBV6-1|TRBJ2-2|TRBD2
CASSPPTSGYTGELFF
TGTGCCAGCAGTCCCCCGACTAGCGGATACACCGGGGAGCTGTTTTTT
>NA|TRBV7-9|TRBJ2-1|TRBD1
CASSQQGAQRGQFF
TGTGCCAGCAGCCAGCAGGGGGCGCAGAGGGGGCAGTTCTTC
>NA|TRBV24-1|TRBJ2-2|TRBD1
CATSEGGQGSGGELFF
TGTGCCACCAGTGAGGGTGGACAGGGTAGCGGCGGGGAGCTGTTTTTT
>many|TRBV6-2/TRBV6-3|TRBJ2-1|TRBD1
CASSYPDREVPNEQFF
TGTGCCAGCAGTTACCCGGACAGGGAAGTCCCCAATGAGCAGTTCTTC
>NA|TRBV10-3|TRBJ2-2|NA
CAISGTQNTGELFF
TGTGCCATCAGTGGGACACAGAACACCGGGGAGCTGTTTTTT
>NA|TRBV9|TRBJ2-1|NA
CASSANDYNEQFF
TGTGCCAGCAGCGCTAACGACTACAATGAGCAGTTCTTC
>few|TRBV7-8|TRBJ2-5|NA
CASSLGRLLETQYF
TGTGCCAGCAGCTTAGGCCGCCTTCTAGAGACCCAGTACTTC
>many|TRBV18|TRBJ2-5|TRBD1
CASSLGPGQGRRETQYF
TGTGCCAGCTCACTCGGACCGGGACAGGGAAGACGGGAGACCCAGTACTTC
>few|TRBV20-1|TRBJ1-1|TRBD1
CSAQTGGIAEAFF
TGCAGTGCCCAGACAGGGGGCATTGCTGAAGCTTTCTTT
>NA|TRBV13|TRBJ2-6|NA
CASSLVPPYLLGANVLTF
TGTGCCAGCAGCTTAGTCCCCCCCTATCTTCTGGGGGCCAACGTCCTGACTTTC
>once|TRBV19|TRBJ2-6|TRBD2
CASSLGLAGDGANVLTF
TGTGCCAGTAGTCTGGGACTAGCGGGAGATGGGGCCAACGTCCTGACTTTC
>few|TRBV20-1|TRBJ2-5|TRBD2
CSAQGVRERARETQYF
TGCAGTGCCCAGGGAGTGCGGGAGAGGGCGAGGGAGACCCAGTACTTC
>many|TRBV3-1|TRBJ1-2|NA
CASSQAVSYTF
TGTGCCAGCAGCCAAGCGGTGAGCTACACCTTC
>many|TRBV2|TRBJ2-1|NA
CASSQKFVGGNEQFF
TGTGCCAGCAGTCAGAAATTCGTGGGGGGCAATGAGCAGTTCTTC
>NA|TRBV2|TRBJ1-3|TRBD1
CASSRTPGGTGRRGNTIYF
TGTGCCAGCAGCCGGACGCCGGGCGGGACAGGACGTAGAGGAAACACCATATATTTT
>NA|TRBV5-1|TRBJ1-1|NA
CASSLTGLQNTEAFF
TGCGCCAGCAGCCTCACAGGACTCCAGAACACTGAAGCTTTCTTT
>many|TRBV7-2|TRBJ1-6|NA
CASSSREYNSPLHF
TGTGCCAGCAGCTCACGGGAATACAATTCACCCCTCCACTTT
>NA|TRBV4-1|TRBJ1-5|TRBD1
CASSRGSGQGNQPQHF
TGCGCCAGCAGCCGAGGGAGCGGACAGGGCAATCAGCCCCAGCATTTT
>many|TRBV28|TRBJ2-7|TRBD1
CASSTPGGNGEQYF
TGTGCCAGCAGCACCCCAGGGGGCAACGGCGAGCAGTACTTC
>NA|TRBV28|TRBJ1-1|TRBD1
CASRPMTGARGTEAFF
TGTGCCAGCAGACCGATGACAGGGGCTCGTGGCACTGAAGCTTTCTTT
>NA|TRBV9|TRBJ2-7|NA
CASSDNRDKMDEQYF
TGTGCCAGCAGCGATAACCGGGACAAAATGGACGAGCAGTACTTC
>many|TRBV5-5|TRBJ2-2|TRBD2
CASSPHGRAGGNTGELFF
TGTGCCAGCAGCCCTCACGGACGCGCGGGGGGGAACACCGGGGAGCTGTTTTTT
>NA|TRBV20-1|TRBJ1-5|NA
CSAYHSVSRYQPQHF
TGCAGTGCTTACCACAGCGTTTCTCGGTATCAGCCCCAGCATTTT
>many|TRBV5-1|TRBJ2-1|TRBD2
CASSSVPSGGTGGANEQFF
TGCGCCAGCAGCTCCGTTCCTAGCGGGGGAACCGGGGGAGCCAATGAGCAGTTCTTC
>NA|TRBV6-9|TRBJ2-7|NA
CASSYPDFSGAPFPSYEQYF
TGTGCCAGCAGTTACCCGGACTTTAGCGGAGCCCCTTTTCCCTCCTACGAGCAGTACTTC
>NA|TRBV7-9|TRBJ1-2|TRBD1
CASSYRGGYTF
TGTGCCAGCAGCTACAGGGGCGGCTACACCTTC
>few|TRBV6-1|TRBJ2-6|TRBD1
CAGSKQGASGANVLTF
TGTGCCGGCTCAAAACAGGGGGCGTCTGGGGCCAACGTCCTGACTTTC
>many|TRBV27|TRBJ2-7|TRBD2
CASSPQPGLAGGEQYF
TGTGCCAGCAGTCCGCAACCGGGACTAGCGGGAGGCGAGCAGTACTTC
>many|TRBV6-1|TRBJ2-7|TRBD1
CASSDTIWRTGEAGASYEQYF
TGTGCCAGCAGTGACACCATTTGGAGGACAGGGGAGGCTGGAGCCTCCTACGAGCAGTACTTC
>NA|TRBV15|TRBJ1-1|TRBD1
CATSRDRDRVGTEAFF
TGTGCCACCAGCAGAGATCGGGACAGGGTCGGCACTGAAGCTTTCTTT
>many|TRBV28|TRBJ2-6|TRBD1
CASSPDRGSAFGANVLTF
TGTGCCAGCAGTCCCGACAGGGGTTCGGCGTTTGGGGCCAACGTCCTGACTTTC
>NA|TRBV7-2|TRBJ1-4|NA
CASSLEEVSGMELGEKLFF
TGTGCCAGCAGCTTAGAGGAAGTATCAGGGATGGAATTGGGGGAAAAACTGTTTTTT
>many|TRBV6-1|TRBJ2-7|NA
CATAGGGREQYF
TGTGCCACTGCTGGAGGGGGGCGCGAGCAGTACTTC
>NA|TRBV13|TRBJ2-1|NA
CASSPAGTLRNNEQFF
TGTGCCAGCAGTCCCGCCGGGACACTTCGTAACAATGAGCAGTTCTTC
>NA|TRBV11-3|TRBJ2-1|NA
CASSLIPRVGAWGNEQFF
TGTGCCAGCAGCTTAATCCCCCGTGTGGGGGCCTGGGGCAATGAGCAGTTCTTC